The clone carrying this T cell receptor beta chain was counted ten times or more. Its antigen is unknown. The sample comes from a study of Graves' ophthalmopathy and Graves' hyperthyroidism. Broader study findings: Discrimination between ophthalmopathy and stable hyperthyroidism by a 13-signature model showed 87.88% sensitivity and about 80% specificity.

CDR1 MGHRA and CDR2 YSYEKL come from the germline V gene. The CDR3 sequence is 13 residues long. Trimming removed 5 bases from V and 2 bases from J, with 10 bases in between. RNA transcripts provided the template for amplifying TCR beta CDR3 regions. Second-round multiplex PCR came after first-round RT-PCR with HTBI primers. TCRdb ran MiXCR on the multiplex PCR reads and lists one entry per CDR3 protein. The repertoire holds about 600,000 distinct CDR3 sequences, with approximately 35% as singletons. Hyperthyroidism patients, aged 18 to 65, were newly diagnosed, under 2 months' duration. Orbital computed tomography, together with clinical symptoms, serum thyroxine, TRAb and thyroid ultrasound, was used for diagnosis.

The rearrangement uses TRBV4-1 and TRBJ2-7, with D maybe TRBD2 (6 bases). This TCR was recovered from an adult man with Graves' hyperthyroidism. Sample: peripheral blood or thyroid tissue (not recorded which). CDR3 in DNA: TGCGCCAGCAGCTTGACTAGTCCCTACGAGCAGTACTTC. This codes for CASSLTSPYEQYF.